This is a list of T cell receptor beta chains from one sample in a study of T cell responses to AZD1222 COVID-19 vaccine. The assay was immunoSEQ multiplex PCR, and TCRdb's table has in-frame clones only and misses some. This sample yields 150,000 to 160,000 clones, of which over 90% are seen a single time; about 1.6% belongs to the top ten. Sequences were derived from peripheral blood, sampled 28 days after the second AZD1222 dose. The receptors here all came from an adult who received the AZD1222 COVID-19 vaccine. CDR3s include the opening cysteine and the closing phenylalanine or tryptophan. Fields, in order: J gene, D gene, V gene, clone size, CDR3 protein, CDR3 DNA. D genes are given only for firm matches. Clone size is stated in some rows and not others, as once, few, many or a class when expanded.

TRBJ1-5,TRBD1,TRBV27,-,CASSFGGGTYQPQHF,TGTGCCAGCAGTTTCGGAGGGGGCACGTATCAGCCCCAGCATTTT
TRBJ1-2,TRBD1,TRBV5-1,-,CASSLAQGTYGYTF,TGCGCCAGCAGCTTGGCACAGGGGACCTATGGCTACACCTTC
TRBJ2-7,TRBD1,TRBV5-1,-,CASSFDRDRYEQYF,TGCGCCAGCAGCTTTGATCGGGACAGATACGAGCAGTACTTC
TRBJ2-3,-,TRBV5-1,few,CASSLGIPGSTDTQYF,TGCGCCAGCAGCTTGGGGATACCTGGTAGCACAGATACGCAGTATTTT
TRBJ2-1,TRBD1,TRBV7-9,-,CASSNDRGGLNNEQFF,TGTGCCAGCAGCAACGACAGGGGGGGTTTAAACAATGAGCAGTTCTTC
TRBJ2-7,TRBD2,TRBV5-8,-,CASSTGTSSYEQYF,TGTGCCAGCAGCACCGGGACTAGCTCCTACGAGCAGTACTTC
TRBJ1-1,TRBD1,TRBV9,-,CASSPRQGYSTEAFF,TGTGCCAGCAGCCCCCGACAGGGGTACAGCACTGAAGCTTTCTTT
TRBJ1-1,-,TRBV10-2,-,CASSEPNGGSTEAFF,TGCGCCAGCAGTGAGCCCAATGGAGGGTCCACTGAAGCTTTCTTT
TRBJ1-2,-,TRBV6-1,-,CASSEDPTGNYGYTF,TGTGCCAGCAGTGAAGACCCAACAGGGAACTATGGCTACACCTTC
TRBJ1-2,-,TRBV12-3/TRBV12-4,-,CASSFPRYGYTF,TGTGCCAGCAGTTTCCCTCGCTATGGCTACACCTTC
TRBJ2-1,TRBD2,TRBV7-3,-,CASSYRLAGGANEQFF,TGTGCCAGCAGCTATAGACTAGCGGGAGGTGCAAATGAGCAGTTCTTC
TRBJ2-7,TRBD2,TRBV6-5,-,CASRTTSGGSYEQYF,TGTGCCAGCAGGACCACTAGCGGAGGTTCCTACGAGCAGTACTTC
TRBJ1-6,-,TRBV7-2,-,CASRAVSNSPLHF,TGTGCCAGCCGGGCGGTCAGTAATTCACCCCTCCACTTT
TRBJ1-2,-,TRBV12-3/TRBV12-4,-,CASSYDTYYGYTF,TGTGCCAGCAGTTATGACACCTACTATGGCTACACCTTC
TRBJ2-3,TRBD2,TRBV5-1,-,CASSLVASGTDTQYF,TGCGCCAGCAGCTTGGTGGCTAGCGGGACGGATACGCAGTATTTT
TRBJ1-2,-,TRBV27,-,CASSTLTTGRYGYTF,TGTGCCAGCAGTACTCTTACGACTGGGCGATATGGCTACACCTTC
TRBJ2-3,-,TRBV4-1,-,CASSQVDLISTDTQYF,TGCGCCAGCAGCCAAGTAGACCTGATATCCACAGATACGCAGTATTTT
TRBJ2-1,-,TRBV30,-,CAWSDPPDEQFF,TGTGCCTGGAGTGACCCACCTGATGAGCAGTTCTTC
TRBJ2-3,TRBD1,TRBV5-4,few,CASSHPGQGADTQYF,TGTGCCAGCAGTCATCCGGGACAGGGGGCAGATACGCAGTATTTT
TRBJ2-1,-,TRBV2,-,CASSDVGQQFF,TGTGCCAGCAGTGACGTGGGACAGCAGTTCTTC
TRBJ2-1,-,TRBV7-3,-,CASSLERDLVYNEQFF,TGTGCCAGCAGCTTAGAGAGGGACCTGGTTTACAATGAGCAGTTCTTC
TRBJ1-1,TRBD1,TRBV30,-,CAWSPPGTGGITEAFF,TGTGCCTGGAGTCCCCCGGGGACAGGGGGTATCACTGAAGCTTTCTTT
TRBJ2-5,TRBD1,TRBV7-9,-,CASSRGQGLQETQYF,TGTGCCAGCAGCAGAGGACAGGGCCTTCAAGAGACCCAGTACTTC
TRBJ1-4,-,TRBV2,-,CASSEGSSTNEKLFF,TGTGCCAGCAGTGAAGGGTCCTCAACTAATGAAAAACTGTTTTTT
TRBJ2-2,TRBD1,TRBV28,-,CASRQGANTGELFF,TGTGCCAGTCGGCAGGGGGCGAACACCGGGGAGCTGTTTTTT
TRBJ2-1,-,TRBV5-6,once,CASSLGQDNEQFF,TGTGCCAGCAGCTTGGGGCAAGACAATGAGCAGTTCTTC
TRBJ1-2,TRBD1,TRBV6-5,-,CASSYRTGHPYGYTF,TGTGCCAGCAGTTACCGGACAGGGCACCCCTATGGCTACACCTTC
TRBJ2-7,TRBD2,TRBV19,-,CASSVRAGVTYEQYF,TGTGCCAGTAGTGTTAGAGCGGGAGTGACCTACGAGCAGTACTTC
TRBJ2-4,-,TRBV2,-,CASRRGAKNIQYF,TGTGCCAGCAGGCGGGGAGCCAAAAACATTCAGTACTTC
TRBJ1-1,-,TRBV2,once,CASSYGPRTEAFF,TGTGCCAGCAGCTACGGACCCCGCACTGAAGCTTTCTTT
TRBJ1-5,-,TRBV27,-,CASSPWEGSNQPQHF,TGTGCCAGCAGCCCGTGGGAGGGAAGCAATCAGCCCCAGCATTTT
TRBJ1-4,-,TRBV5-6,-,CASSPPGRRNEKLFF,TGTGCCAGCAGCCCCCCGGGACGGAGAAATGAAAAACTGTTTTTT